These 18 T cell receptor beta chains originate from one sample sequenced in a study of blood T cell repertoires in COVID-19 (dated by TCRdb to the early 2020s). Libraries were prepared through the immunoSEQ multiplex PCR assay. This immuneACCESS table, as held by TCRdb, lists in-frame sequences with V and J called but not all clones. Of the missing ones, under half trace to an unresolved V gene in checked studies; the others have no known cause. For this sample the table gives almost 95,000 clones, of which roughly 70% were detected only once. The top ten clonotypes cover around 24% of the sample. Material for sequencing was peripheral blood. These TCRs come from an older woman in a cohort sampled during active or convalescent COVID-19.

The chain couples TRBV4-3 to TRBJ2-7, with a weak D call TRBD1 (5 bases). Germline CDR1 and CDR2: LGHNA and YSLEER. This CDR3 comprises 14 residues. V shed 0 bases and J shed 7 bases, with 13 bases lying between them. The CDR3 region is CASSQDLGKGEQYF. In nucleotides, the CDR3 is TGCGCCAGCAGCCAAGATTTGGGGAAGGGGGAGCAGTACTTC.

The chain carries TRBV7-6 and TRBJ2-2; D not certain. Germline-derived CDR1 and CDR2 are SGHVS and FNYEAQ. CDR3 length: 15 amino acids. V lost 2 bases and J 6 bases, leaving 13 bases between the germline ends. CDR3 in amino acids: CASSLSADLAGELFF. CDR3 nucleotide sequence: TGTGCCAGCAGCTTATCCGCGGATCTGGCCGGGGAGCTGTTTTTT.

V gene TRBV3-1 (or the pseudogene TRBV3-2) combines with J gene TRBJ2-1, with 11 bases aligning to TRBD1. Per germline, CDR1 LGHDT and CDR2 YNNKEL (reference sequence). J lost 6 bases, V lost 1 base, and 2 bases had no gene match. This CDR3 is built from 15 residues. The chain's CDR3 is CASSQGTGGFNEQFF. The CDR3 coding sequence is TGTGCCAGCAGCCAAGGGACAGGGGGCTTCAATGAGCAGTTCTTC.

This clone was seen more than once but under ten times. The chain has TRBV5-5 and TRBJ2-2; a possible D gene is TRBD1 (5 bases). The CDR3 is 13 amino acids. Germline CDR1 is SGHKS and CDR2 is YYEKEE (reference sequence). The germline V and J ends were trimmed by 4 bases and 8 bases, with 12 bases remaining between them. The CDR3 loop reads CASSIGVVGELFF. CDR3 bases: TGTGCCAGCAGCATAGGGGTAGTTGGGGAGCTGTTTTTT.

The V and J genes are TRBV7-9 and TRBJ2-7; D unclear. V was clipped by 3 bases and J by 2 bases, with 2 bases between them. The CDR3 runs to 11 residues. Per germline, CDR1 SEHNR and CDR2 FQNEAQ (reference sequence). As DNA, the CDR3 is TGTGCCAGCAGCTTCGCCTACGAGCAGTACTTC. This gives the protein CASSFAYEQYF. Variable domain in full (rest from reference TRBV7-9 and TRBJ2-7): DTGVSQNPRHKITKRGQNVTFRCDPISEHNRLYWYRQTLGQGPEFLTYFQNEAQLEKSRLLSDRFSAERPKGSFSTLEIQRTEQGDSAMYLCASSFAYEQYFGPGTRLTVT.

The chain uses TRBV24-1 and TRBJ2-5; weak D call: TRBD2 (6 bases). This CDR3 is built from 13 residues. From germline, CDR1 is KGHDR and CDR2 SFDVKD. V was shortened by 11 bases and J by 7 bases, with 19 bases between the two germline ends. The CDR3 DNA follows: TGTGCCAGGATAACGGGGGTTCGTGGGACCCAGTACTTC. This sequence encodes CARITGVRGTQYF.

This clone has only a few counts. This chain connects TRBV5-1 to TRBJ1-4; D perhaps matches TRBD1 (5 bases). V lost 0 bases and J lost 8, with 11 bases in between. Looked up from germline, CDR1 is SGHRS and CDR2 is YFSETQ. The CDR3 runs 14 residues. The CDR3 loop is CASSLVGEGEKLFF. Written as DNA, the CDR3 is TGCGCCAGCAGCTTGGTAGGGGAAGGGGAAAAACTGTTTTTT.

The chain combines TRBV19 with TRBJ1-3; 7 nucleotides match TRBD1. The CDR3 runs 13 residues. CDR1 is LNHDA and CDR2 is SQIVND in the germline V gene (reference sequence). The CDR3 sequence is CATGTVSGNTIYF. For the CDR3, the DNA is TGTGCGACCGGGACAGTCTCTGGAAACACCATATATTTT.

The CDR3 loop is CASRTAHSNQPQHF. CDR3 DNA: TGTGCCAGCCGGACAGCCCATAGCAATCAGCCCCAGCATTTT. This rearrangement joins TRBV6-5 to TRBJ1-5; D is possibly TRBD1 (6 bases). CDR3 length equals 14 residues. The ends were cut back, 8 bases at V and 0 bases at J, with 11 bases in the middle. Germline CDR1 is MNHEY and CDR2 is SVGAGI.

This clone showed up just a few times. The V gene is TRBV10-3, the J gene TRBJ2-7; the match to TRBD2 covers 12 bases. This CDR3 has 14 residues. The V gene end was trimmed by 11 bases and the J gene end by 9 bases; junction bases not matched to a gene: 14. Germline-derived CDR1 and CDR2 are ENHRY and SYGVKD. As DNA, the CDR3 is TGTGCCGCCCAGGAGACTAGCGGGGGATTGGGGCAGTACTTC. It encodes CAAQETSGGLGQYF.

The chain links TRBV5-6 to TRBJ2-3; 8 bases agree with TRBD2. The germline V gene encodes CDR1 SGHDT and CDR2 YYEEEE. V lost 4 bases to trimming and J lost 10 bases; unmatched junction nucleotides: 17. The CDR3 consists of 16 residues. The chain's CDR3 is CASSPRGLGERVPQYF. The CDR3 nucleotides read TGTGCCAGCAGCCCGCGGGGACTAGGGGAACGGGTGCCGCAGTATTTT.

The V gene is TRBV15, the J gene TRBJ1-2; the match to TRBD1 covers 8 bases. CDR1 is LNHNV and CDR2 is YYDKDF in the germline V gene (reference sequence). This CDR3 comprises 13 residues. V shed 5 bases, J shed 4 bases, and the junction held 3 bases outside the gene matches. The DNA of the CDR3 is TGTGCCACCAGCCGGACAGGGTTCTATGGCTACACCTTC. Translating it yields CATSRTGFYGYTF. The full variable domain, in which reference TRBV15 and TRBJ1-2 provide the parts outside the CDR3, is DAMVIQNPRYQVTQFGKPVTLSCSQTLNHNVMYWYQQKSSQAPKLLFHYYDKDFNNEADTPDNFQSRRPNTSFCFLDIRSPGLGDTAMYLCATSRTGFYGYTFGSGTRLTVV.

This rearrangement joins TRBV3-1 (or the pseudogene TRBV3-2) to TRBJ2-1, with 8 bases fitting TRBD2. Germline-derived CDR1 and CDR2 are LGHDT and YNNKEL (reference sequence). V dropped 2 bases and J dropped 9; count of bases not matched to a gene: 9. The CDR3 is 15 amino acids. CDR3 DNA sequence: TGTGCCAGCAGCCAAAGTCCGGGACTAGGGGGTGAGCAGTTCTTC. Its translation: CASSQSPGLGGEQFF.

The CDR3 loop is CATSMDRGITTYEQYF. As DNA, the CDR3 is TGTGCCACCAGCATGGACAGGGGGATTACGACCTACGAGCAGTACTTC. The chain uses TRBV15 and TRBJ2-7; 10 bases are a match to TRBD1. The CDR3 runs 16 residues. Germline V gene data show CDR1 as LNHNV and CDR2 as YYDKDF (reference sequence). V lost 4 bases and J lost 2; bases outside the gene matches: 8.

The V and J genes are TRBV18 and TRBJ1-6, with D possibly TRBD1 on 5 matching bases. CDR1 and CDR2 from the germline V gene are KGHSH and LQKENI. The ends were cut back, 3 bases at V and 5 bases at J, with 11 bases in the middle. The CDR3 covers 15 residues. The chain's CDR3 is CASSPKTVNNSPLHF. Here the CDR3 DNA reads TGTGCCAGCTCACCGAAGACAGTTAATAATTCACCCCTCCACTTT.

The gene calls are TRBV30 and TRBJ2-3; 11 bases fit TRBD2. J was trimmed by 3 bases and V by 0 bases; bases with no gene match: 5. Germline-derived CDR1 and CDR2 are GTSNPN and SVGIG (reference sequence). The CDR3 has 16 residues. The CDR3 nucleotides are TGTGCCTGGAGTGTATCTAGCGGGGGGCAGACAGATACGCAGTATTTT. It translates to CAWSVSSGGQTDTQYF. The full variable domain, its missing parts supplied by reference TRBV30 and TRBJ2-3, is SQTIHQWPATLVQPVGSPLSLECTVEGTSNPNLYWYRQAAGRGLQLLFYSVGIGQISSEVPQNLSASRPQDRQFILSSKKLLLSDSGFYLCAWSVSSGGQTDTQYFGPGTRLTVL.

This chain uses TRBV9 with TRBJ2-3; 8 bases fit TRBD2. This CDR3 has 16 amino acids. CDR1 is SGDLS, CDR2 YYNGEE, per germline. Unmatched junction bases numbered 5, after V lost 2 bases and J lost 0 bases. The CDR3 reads CASSVTAGVSTDTQYF. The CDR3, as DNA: TGTGCCAGCAGCGTCACAGCGGGGGTGAGCACAGATACGCAGTATTTT.

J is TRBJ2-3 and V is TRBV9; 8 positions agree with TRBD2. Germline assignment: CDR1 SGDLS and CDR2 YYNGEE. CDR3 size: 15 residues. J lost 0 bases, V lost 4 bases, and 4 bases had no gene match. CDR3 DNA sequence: TGTGCCAGCAGCCTGCGGGGGGCCAGCACAGATACGCAGTATTTT. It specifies CASSLRGASTDTQYF. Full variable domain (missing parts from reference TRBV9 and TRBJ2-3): DSGVTQTPKHLITATGQRVTLRCSPRSGDLSVYWYQQSLDQGLQFLIQYYNGEERAKGNILERFSAQQFPDLHSELNLSSLELGDSALYFCASSLRGASTDTQYFGPGTRLTVL.